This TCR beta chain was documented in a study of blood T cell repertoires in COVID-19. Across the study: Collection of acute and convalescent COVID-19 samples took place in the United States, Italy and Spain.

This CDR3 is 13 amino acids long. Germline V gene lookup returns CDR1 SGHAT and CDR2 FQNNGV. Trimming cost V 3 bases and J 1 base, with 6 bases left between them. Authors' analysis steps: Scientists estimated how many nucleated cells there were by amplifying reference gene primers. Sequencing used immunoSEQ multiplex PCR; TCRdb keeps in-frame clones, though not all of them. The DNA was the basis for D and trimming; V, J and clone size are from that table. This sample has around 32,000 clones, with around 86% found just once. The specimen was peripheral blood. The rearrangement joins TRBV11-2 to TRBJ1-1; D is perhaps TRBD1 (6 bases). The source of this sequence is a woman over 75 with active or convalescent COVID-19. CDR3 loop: CASSLDRNTEAFF. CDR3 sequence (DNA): TGTGCCAGCAGCTTGGACAGGAACACTGAAGCTTTCTTT.